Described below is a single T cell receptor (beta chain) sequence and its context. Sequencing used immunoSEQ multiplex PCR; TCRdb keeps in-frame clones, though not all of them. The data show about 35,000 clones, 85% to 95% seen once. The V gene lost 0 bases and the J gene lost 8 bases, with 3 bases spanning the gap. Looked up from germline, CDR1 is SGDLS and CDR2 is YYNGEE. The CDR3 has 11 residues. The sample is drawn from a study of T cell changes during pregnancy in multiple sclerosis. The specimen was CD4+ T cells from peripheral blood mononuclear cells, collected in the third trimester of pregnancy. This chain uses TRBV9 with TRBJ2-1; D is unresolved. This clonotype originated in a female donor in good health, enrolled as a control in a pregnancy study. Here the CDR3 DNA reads TGTGCCAGCAGCGTAGCGGATGAGCAGTTCTTC. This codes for CASSVADEQFF.